These 16 T cell receptor beta chains were sequenced from one sample in a study of blood T cell repertoires in COVID-19. TCRdb's table, derived via immunoSEQ multiplex PCR, lists solely in-frame clones and lacks some. In the table there are a few hundred thousand clones, more than 70% of which are singletons. The sequenced sample was peripheral blood. The origin of the receptors is a woman younger than 35 with acute or convalescent COVID-19.

The table lists this clone with a count of one. V is TRBV30 and J is TRBJ1-2, with 10 bases fitting TRBD1. With V trimmed by 0 bases and J by 8 bases, 9 bases remained unmatched. CDR3 size: 15 residues. In germline, CDR1 is GTSNPN, CDR2 SVGIG (reference sequence). CDR3 sequence (DNA): TGTGCCTGGAGTGTACTGGGGGACAGGGGACAAGGCTACACCTTC. This sequence encodes CAWSVLGDRGQGYTF.

The chain combines TRBV7-9 with TRBJ2-2, with unresolved D. Germline V gene data show CDR1 as SEHNR and CDR2 as FQNEAQ (reference sequence). The CDR3 contains 14 residues. V was trimmed by 0 bases and J by 4 bases, leaving 6 bases between them. CDR3 loop: CASSLAKLTGELFF. In nucleotides, the CDR3 is TGTGCCAGCAGCTTAGCGAAACTCACCGGGGAGCTGTTTTTT.

The CDR3 bases are TGCGCCAGCAGCTTGTCATGGGGCCAGTACGAGCAGTACTTC. As protein: CASSLSWGQYEQYF. The chain couples TRBV5-1 to TRBJ2-7; weak D call: TRBD1 (5 bases). The CDR3 has 14 amino acids. The V gene's germline CDR1 is SGHRS and CDR2 YFSETQ. V was pared by 1 base and J by 4 bases, with 12 bases between.

The chain is built from TRBV6-5 and TRBJ1-1, with D unresolved. The CDR3 extends over 13 amino acids. CDR1 is MNHEY, CDR2 SVGAGI, per germline. Trimming removed 3 bases from V and 1 base from J, with 6 bases in between. CDR3 DNA: TGTGCCAGCAGTTATAAGAGGAACACTGAAGCTTTCTTT. This sequence encodes CASSYKRNTEAFF.

V and J are TRBV2 and TRBJ2-1; TRBD2 matches at 14 bases. V lost 6 bases to trimming and J lost 6 bases; unmatched junction nucleotides: 10. The CDR3 contains 17 residues. Germline lookup yields CDR1 SNHLY and CDR2 FYNNEI. The chain's CDR3 is CASSEGTSGSPGNEQFF. For the CDR3, the DNA is TGTGCCAGCAGCGAGGGGACTAGCGGGAGTCCAGGCAATGAGCAGTTCTTC.

The chain joins TRBV6-2 or TRBV6-3 to TRBJ1-5, with TRBD1 matching over 10 bases. Germline CDR1 and CDR2: MNHEY and SVGEGT. Losses at the gene ends were 4 bases for V and 2 bases for J; bases not matched to a gene: 5. This CDR3 contains 16 residues. The CDR3 reads CASSWTGGSGNQPQHF. The CDR3 DNA sequence: TGTGCCAGCAGTTGGACAGGGGGGTCTGGCAATCAGCCCCAGCATTTT.

The chain couples TRBV11-2 to TRBJ1-1; no reliable D call. Trimming removed 5 bases at V and 0 bases at J, with 16 bases between. This CDR3 comprises 16 residues. Germline lookup yields CDR1 SGHAT and CDR2 FQNNGV. The CDR3 coding sequence is TGTGCCAGCAGCATTAGTGGGCAAGCCCTGAACACTGAAGCTTTCTTT. Amino acids: CASSISGQALNTEAFF.

This chain uses TRBV3-1 (or the pseudogene TRBV3-2) with TRBJ2-7; 7 nucleotides line up with TRBD2. The CDR3 extends over 15 amino acids. The V and J ends lost 2 bases and 7 bases, in that order; junction bases with no gene match: 11. The germline gives CDR1 LGHDT, CDR2 YNNKEL (reference sequence). In DNA, the CDR3 is TGTGCCAGCAGCCAAAAGCCTGGGGGGGGAATAGAGCAGTACTTC. It yields the protein CASSQKPGGGIEQYF.

Only one count was recorded for this clone. Other nucleotide sequences in the sample specify the same CDR3. The V call is TRBV30, the J call TRBJ1-5, with no clear D. Trimming cost V 0 bases and J 4 bases, with 7 bases left between them. Looked up from germline, CDR1 is GTSNPN and CDR2 is SVGIG (reference sequence). CDR3 size: 13 residues. In DNA form, the CDR3 reads TGTGCCTGGAGTGTAAGCGGAAATCAGCCCCAGCATTTT. It specifies CAWSVSGNQPQHF.

About this clone itself: Other DNA sequences within the sample encode an identical CDR3. CDR3 protein: CASSLAGTSVGETQYF. CDR3 in DNA: TGTGCCAGCAGCCTTGCCGGGACTAGCGTGGGAGAGACCCAGTACTTC. This chain connects TRBV7-2 to TRBJ2-5; 10 positions agree with TRBD2. The trim removed 5 bases at V and 4 bases at J, leaving 10 bases unmatched. The V gene's germline CDR1 is SGHTA and CDR2 FQGNSA. The CDR3 loop spans 16 amino acids.

This rearrangement joins TRBV27 to TRBJ1-5; no definite D call. The CDR3 length is 14 residues. V lost 3 bases, J lost 2 bases, and 8 bases lay in between. Germline lookup yields CDR1 MNHEY and CDR2 SMNVEV (reference sequence). The DNA for the CDR3 is TGTGCCAGCAGTTTGTACGAGGGCAATCAGCCCCAGCATTTT. It yields the protein CASSLYEGNQPQHF.

The V call is TRBV18, the J call TRBJ1-1, with 8 bases matching TRBD1. The ends lost 7 bases at V and 2 bases at J; junction bases unmatched: 6. Germline V gives CDR1 KGHSH, CDR2 LQKENI. The CDR3 extends over 14 amino acids. The CDR3 DNA reads TGTGCCAGCTTCCGAGACAGGGGTAACACTGAAGCTTTCTTT. The encoded protein is CASFRDRGNTEAFF.

This chain connects TRBV18 to TRBJ2-3; D is unclear. Germline V gene lookup returns CDR1 KGHSH and CDR2 LQKENI. This CDR3 spans 15 amino acids. The V end lost 0 bases, the J end lost 2 bases, and 9 bases lay between the germline ends. In DNA form, the CDR3 reads TGTGCCAGCTCACCACCGGGCAGCCACACAGATACGCAGTATTTT. Translated, it gives CASSPPGSHTDTQYF.

The chain joins TRBV4-1 to TRBJ2-2, with 12 positions matching TRBD2. The CDR3 is 17 amino acids. From germline, CDR1 is MGHRA and CDR2 YSYEKL. J lost 2 bases, V lost 4 bases, and 5 bases had no gene match. The DNA for the CDR3 is TGCGCCAGCAGCCGAGGACTAGCGGGACTAAACACCGGGGAGCTGTTTTTT. It yields the protein CASSRGLAGLNTGELFF.

This chain connects TRBV7-9 to TRBJ2-7, with 8 positions matching TRBD1. The V gene's germline CDR1 is SEHNR and CDR2 FQNEAQ (reference sequence). After removal of 0 bases from V and 3 bases from J, the junction contained 4 bases not matched to a gene. There are 15 residues in the CDR3. The CDR3 DNA follows: TGTGCCAGCAGCTTAGCGCAGGGGACAGGCTACGAGCAGTACTTC. This translates into CASSLAQGTGYEQYF.

This chain uses TRBV30 with TRBJ2-1; 7 positions match TRBD2. The CDR3 totals 13 residues. The V and J ends lost 5 bases and 6 bases, in that order; junction bases with no gene match: 7. Germline CDR1 is GTSNPN and CDR2 is SVGIG (reference sequence). The CDR3 DNA reads as TGTGCCTGGCGGGAGCGGGGACTCAATGAGCAGTTCTTC. Its protein is CAWRERGLNEQFF.